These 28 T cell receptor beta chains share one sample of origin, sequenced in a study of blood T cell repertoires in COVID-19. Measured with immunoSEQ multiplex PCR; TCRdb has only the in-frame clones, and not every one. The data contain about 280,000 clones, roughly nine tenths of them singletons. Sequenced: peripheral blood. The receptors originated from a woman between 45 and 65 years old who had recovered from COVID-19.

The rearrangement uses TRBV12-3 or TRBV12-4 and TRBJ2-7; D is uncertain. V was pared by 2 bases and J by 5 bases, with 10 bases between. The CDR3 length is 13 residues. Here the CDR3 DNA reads TGTGCCAGCAGTTTACGCACTTCCCACGAGCAGTACTTC. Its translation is CASSLRTSHEQYF.

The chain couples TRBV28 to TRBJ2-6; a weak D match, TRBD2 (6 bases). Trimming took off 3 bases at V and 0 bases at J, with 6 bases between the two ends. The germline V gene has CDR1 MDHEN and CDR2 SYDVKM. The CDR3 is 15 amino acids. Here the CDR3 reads CASSLGGSGANVLTF. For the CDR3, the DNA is TGTGCCAGCAGTTTGGGGGGCTCTGGGGCCAACGTCCTGACTTTC.

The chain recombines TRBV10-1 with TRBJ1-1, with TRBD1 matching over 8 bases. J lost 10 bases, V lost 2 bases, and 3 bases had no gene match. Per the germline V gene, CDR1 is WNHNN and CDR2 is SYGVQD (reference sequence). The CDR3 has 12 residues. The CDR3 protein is CASSEVTGGAFF. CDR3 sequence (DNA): TGCGCCAGCAGTGAGGTCACAGGGGGAGCTTTCTTT.

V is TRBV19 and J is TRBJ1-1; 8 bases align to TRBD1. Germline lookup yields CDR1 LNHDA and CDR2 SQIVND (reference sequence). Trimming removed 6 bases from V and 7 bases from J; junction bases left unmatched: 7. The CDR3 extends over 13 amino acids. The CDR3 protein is CASRGQAEGEAFF. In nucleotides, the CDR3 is TGTGCCAGTAGGGGACAGGCCGAGGGTGAAGCTTTCTTT.

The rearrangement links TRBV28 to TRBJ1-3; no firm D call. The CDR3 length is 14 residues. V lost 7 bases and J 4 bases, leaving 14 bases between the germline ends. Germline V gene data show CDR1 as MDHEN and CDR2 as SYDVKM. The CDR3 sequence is CASTGLSGGNTIYF. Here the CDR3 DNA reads TGTGCCAGCACCGGACTGTCCGGGGGAAACACCATATATTTT.

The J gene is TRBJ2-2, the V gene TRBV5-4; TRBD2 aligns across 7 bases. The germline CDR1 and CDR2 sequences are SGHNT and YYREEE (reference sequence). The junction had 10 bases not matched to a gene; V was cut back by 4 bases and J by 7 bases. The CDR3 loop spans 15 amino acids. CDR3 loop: CASSLGGGSGGELFF. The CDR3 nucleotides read TGTGCCAGCAGCCTAGGCGGGGGAAGCGGCGGGGAGCTGTTTTTT.

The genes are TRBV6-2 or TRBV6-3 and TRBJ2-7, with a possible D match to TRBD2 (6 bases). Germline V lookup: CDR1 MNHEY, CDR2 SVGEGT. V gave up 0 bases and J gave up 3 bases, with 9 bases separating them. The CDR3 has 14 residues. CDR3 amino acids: CASSYSTSFYEQYF. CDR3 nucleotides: TGTGCCAGCAGTTACTCGACTAGTTTCTACGAGCAGTACTTC.

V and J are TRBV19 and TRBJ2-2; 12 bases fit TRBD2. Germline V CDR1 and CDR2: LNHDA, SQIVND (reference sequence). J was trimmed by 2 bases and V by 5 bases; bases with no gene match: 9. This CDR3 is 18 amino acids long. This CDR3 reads CASSPTTGLAGNTGELFF. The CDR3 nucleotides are TGTGCCAGTAGTCCGACAACAGGACTAGCGGGAAACACCGGGGAGCTGTTTTTT.

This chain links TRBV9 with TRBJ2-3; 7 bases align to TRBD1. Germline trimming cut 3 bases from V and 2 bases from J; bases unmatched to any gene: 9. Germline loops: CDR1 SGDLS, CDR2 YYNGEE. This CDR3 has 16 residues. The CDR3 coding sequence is TGTGCCAGCAGCGGTCGACAGGGTCCCCTCACAGATACGCAGTATTTT. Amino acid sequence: CASSGRQGPLTDTQYF.

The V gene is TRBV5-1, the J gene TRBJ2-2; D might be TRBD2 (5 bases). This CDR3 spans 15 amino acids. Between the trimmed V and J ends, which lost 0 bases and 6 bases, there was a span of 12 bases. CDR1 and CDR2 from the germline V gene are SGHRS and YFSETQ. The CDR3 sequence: CASSLGAGVAGELFF. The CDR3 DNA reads TGCGCCAGCAGCTTGGGGGCCGGGGTGGCCGGGGAGCTGTTTTTT.

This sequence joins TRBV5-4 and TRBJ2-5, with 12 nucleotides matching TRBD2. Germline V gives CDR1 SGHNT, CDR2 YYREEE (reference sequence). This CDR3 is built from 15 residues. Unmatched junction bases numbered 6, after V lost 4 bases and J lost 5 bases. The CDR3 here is CASSVTSGGVETQYF. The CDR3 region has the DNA TGTGCCAGCAGCGTGACTAGCGGGGGTGTGGAGACCCAGTACTTC. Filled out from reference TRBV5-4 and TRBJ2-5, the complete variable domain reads ETGVTQSPTHLIKTRGQQVTLRCSSQSGHNTVSWYQQALGQGPQFIFQYYREEENGRGNFPPRFSGLQFPNYSSELNVNALELDDSALYLCASSVTSGGVETQYFGPGTRLLVL.

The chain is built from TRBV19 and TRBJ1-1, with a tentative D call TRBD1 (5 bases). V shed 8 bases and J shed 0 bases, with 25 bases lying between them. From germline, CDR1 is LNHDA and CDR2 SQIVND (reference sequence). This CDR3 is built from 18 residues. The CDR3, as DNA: TGTGCCAGTCAACTCGGGGGATCGAGCGGAATGATGAACACTGAAGCTTTCTTT. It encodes CASQLGGSSGMMNTEAFF. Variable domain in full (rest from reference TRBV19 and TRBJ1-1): DGGITQSPKYLFRKEGQNVTLSCEQNLNHDAMYWYRQDPGQGLRLIYYSQIVNDFQKGDIAEGYSVSREKKESFPLTVTSAQKNPTAFYLCASQLGGSSGMMNTEAFFGQGTRLTVV.

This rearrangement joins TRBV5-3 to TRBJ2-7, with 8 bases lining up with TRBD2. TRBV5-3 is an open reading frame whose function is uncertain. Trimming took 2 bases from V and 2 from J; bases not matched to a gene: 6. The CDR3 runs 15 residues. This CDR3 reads CARSFRAGVPYEQYF. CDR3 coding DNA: TGTGCCAGAAGCTTCAGAGCGGGAGTCCCCTACGAGCAGTACTTC.

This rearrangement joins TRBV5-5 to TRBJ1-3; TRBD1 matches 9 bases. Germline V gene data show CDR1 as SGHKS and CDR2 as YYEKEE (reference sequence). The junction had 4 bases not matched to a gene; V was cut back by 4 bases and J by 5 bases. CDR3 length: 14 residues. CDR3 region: CASSIGTGRNTIYF. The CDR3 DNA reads TGTGCCAGCAGCATAGGGACAGGGAGAAACACCATATATTTT.

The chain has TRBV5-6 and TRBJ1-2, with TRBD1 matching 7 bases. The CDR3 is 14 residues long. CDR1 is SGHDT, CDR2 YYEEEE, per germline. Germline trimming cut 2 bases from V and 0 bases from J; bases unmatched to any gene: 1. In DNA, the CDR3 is TGTGCCAGCAGCTTAGGGACAGCTAACTATGGCTACACCTTC. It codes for CASSLGTANYGYTF.

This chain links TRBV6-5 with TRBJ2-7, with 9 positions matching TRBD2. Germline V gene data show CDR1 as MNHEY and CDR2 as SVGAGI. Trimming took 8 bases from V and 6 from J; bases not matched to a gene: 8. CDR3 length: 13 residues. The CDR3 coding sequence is TGTGCCAGCGGGTCAGCGGGAGGATCCGAGCAGTACTTC. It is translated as CASGSAGGSEQYF.

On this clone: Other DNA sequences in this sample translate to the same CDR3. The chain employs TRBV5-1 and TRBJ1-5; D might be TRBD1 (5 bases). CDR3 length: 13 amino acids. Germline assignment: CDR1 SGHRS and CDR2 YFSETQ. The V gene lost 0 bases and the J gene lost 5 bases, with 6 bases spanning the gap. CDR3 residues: CASSLGGDQPQHF. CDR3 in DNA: TGCGCCAGCAGCTTGGGGGGGGATCAGCCCCAGCATTTT.

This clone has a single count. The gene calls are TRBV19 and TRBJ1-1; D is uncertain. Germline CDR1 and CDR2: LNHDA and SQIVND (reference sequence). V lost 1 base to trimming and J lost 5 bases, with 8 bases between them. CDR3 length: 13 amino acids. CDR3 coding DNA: TGTGCCAGTAGTATAGTCCTAAATACTGAAGCTTTCTTT. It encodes CASSIVLNTEAFF.

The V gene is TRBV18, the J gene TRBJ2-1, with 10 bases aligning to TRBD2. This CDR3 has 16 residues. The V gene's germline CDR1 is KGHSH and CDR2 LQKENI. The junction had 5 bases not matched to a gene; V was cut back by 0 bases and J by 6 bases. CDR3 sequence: CASSPPGSGRANEQFF. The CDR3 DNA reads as TGTGCCAGCTCACCACCTGGAAGCGGGAGGGCCAATGAGCAGTTCTTC. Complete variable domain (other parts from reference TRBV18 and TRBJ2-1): NAGVMQNPRHLVRRRGQEARLRCSPMKGHSHVYWYRQLPEEGLKFMVYLQKENIIDESGMPKERFSAEFPKEGPSILRIQQVVRGDSAAYFCASSPPGSGRANEQFFGPGTRLTVL.

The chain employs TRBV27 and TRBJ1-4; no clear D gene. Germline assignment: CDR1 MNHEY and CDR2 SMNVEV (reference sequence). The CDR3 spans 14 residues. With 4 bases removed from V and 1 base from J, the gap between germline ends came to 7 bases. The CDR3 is CASSSRGTNEKLFF. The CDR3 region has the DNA TGTGCCAGCAGTTCCCGGGGAACTAATGAAAAACTGTTTTTT.

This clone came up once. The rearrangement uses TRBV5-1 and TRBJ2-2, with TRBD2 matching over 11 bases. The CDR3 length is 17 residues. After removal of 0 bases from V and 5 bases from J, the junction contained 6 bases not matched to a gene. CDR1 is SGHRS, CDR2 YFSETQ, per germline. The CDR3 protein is CASSLAGTSGGTGELFF. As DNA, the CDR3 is TGCGCCAGCAGCTTGGCCGGGACTAGCGGTGGAACCGGGGAGCTGTTTTTT.

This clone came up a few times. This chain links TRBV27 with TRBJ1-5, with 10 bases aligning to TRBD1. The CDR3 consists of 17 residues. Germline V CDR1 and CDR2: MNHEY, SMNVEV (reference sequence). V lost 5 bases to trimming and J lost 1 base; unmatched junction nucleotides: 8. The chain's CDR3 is CASSPRQGARSNQPQHF. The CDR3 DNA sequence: TGTGCCAGCAGTCCAAGACAGGGGGCAAGAAGCAATCAGCCCCAGCATTTT.

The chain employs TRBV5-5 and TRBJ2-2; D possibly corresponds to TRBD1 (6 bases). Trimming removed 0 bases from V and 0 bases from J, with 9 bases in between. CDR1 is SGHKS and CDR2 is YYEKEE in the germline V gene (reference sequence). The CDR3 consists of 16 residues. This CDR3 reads CASSLDAGANTGELFF. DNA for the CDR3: TGTGCCAGCAGCTTGGACGCAGGGGCGAACACCGGGGAGCTGTTTTTT.

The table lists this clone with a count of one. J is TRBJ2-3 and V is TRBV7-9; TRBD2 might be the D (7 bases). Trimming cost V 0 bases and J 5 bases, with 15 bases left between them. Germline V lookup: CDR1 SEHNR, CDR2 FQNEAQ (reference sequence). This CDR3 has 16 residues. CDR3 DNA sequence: TGTGCCAGCAGCTTAGCTGTTGGGGGGGCAGGAGATACGCAGTATTTT. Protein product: CASSLAVGGAGDTQYF.

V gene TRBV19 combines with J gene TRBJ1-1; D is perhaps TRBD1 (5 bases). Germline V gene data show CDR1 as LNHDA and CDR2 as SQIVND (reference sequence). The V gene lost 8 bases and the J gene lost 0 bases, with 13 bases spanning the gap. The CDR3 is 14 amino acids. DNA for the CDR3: TGTGCCAGTGCATGGGGGGTAGTGAACACTGAAGCTTTCTTT. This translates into CASAWGVVNTEAFF. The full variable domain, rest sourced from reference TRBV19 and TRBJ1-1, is DGGITQSPKYLFRKEGQNVTLSCEQNLNHDAMYWYRQDPGQGLRLIYYSQIVNDFQKGDIAEGYSVSREKKESFPLTVTSAQKNPTAFYLCASAWGVVNTEAFFGQGTRLTVV.

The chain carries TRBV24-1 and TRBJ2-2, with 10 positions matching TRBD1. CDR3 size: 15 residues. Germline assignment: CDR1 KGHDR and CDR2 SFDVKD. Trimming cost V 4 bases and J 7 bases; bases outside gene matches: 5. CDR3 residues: CATSEGTGEIGELFF. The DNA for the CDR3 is TGTGCCACCAGTGAAGGGACAGGGGAAATCGGGGAGCTGTTTTTT.

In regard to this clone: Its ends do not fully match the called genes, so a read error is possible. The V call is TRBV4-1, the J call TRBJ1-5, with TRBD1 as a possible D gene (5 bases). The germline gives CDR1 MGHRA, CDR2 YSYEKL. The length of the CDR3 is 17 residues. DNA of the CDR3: TGCGCCAGTAGCCAAGACCGCGGGGCTAGGAGCAATCAGCCCCAGCATTTT. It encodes CASSQDRGARSNQPQHF.

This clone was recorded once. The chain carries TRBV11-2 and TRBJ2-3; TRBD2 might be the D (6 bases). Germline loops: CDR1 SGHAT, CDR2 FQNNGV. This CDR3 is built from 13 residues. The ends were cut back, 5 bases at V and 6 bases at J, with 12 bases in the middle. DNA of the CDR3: TGTGCCAGCAGCAACCGGGACTTTGATACGCAGTATTTT. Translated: CASSNRDFDTQYF.